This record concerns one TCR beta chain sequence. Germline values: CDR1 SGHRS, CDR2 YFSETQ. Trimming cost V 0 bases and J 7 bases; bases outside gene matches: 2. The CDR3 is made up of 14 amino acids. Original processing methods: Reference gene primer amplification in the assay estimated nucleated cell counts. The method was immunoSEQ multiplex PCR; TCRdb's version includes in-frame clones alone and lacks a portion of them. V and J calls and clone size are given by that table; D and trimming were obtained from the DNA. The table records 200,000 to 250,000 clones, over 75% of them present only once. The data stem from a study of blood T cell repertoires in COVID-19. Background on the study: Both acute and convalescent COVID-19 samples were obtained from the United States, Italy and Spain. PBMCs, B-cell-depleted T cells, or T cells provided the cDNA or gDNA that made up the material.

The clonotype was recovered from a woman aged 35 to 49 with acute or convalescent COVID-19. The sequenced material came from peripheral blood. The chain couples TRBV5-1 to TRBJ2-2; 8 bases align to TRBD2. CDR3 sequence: CASSLAAGGGELFF. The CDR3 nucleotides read TGCGCCAGCAGCTTGGCTGCGGGAGGCGGGGAGCTGTTTTTT.